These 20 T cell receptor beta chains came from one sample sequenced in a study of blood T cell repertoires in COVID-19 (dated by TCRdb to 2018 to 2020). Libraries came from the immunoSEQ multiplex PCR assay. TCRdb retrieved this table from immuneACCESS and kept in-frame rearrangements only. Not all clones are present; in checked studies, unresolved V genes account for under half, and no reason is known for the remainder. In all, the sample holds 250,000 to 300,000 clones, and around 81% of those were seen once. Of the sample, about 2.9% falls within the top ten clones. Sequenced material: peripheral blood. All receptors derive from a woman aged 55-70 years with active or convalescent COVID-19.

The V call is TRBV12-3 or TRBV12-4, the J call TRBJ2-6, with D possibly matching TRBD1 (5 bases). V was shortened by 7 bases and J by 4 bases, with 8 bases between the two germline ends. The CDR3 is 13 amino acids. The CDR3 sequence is CASTGSGANVLTF. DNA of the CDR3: TGTGCCAGCACAGGGTCCGGGGCCAACGTCCTGACTTTC.

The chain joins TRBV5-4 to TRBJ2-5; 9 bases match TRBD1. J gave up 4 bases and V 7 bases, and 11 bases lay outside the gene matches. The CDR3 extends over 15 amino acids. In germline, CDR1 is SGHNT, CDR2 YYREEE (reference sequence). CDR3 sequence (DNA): TGTGCCAGCGGCCCACCAGACAGGGGGGGAGAGACCCAGTACTTC. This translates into CASGPPDRGGETQYF.

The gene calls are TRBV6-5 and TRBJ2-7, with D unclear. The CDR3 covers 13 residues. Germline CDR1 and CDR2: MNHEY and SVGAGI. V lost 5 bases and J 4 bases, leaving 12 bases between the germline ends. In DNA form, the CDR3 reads TGTGCCAGCAGTCCTTCCCTTTTGTACGAGCAGTACTTC. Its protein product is CASSPSLLYEQYF.

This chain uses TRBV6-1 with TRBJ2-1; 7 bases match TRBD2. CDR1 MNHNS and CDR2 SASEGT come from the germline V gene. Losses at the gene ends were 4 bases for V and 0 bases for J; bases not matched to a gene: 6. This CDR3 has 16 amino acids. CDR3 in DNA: TGTGCCAGCAGTGTCACCGGGACTAACTCCTACAATGAGCAGTTCTTC. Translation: CASSVTGTNSYNEQFF.

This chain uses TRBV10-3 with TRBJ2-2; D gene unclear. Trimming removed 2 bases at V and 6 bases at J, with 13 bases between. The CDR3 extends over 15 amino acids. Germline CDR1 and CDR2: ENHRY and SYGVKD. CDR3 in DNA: TGTGCCATCAGTGAGAGGTTCTCACAGTCCGGGGAGCTGTTTTTT. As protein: CAISERFSQSGELFF.

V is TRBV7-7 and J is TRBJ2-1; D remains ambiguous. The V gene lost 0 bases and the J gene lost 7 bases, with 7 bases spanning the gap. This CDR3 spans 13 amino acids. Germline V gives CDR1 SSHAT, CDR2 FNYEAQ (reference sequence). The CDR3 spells CASSLAPVNEQFF. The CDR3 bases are TGTGCCAGCAGCTTAGCCCCCGTGAATGAGCAGTTCTTC.

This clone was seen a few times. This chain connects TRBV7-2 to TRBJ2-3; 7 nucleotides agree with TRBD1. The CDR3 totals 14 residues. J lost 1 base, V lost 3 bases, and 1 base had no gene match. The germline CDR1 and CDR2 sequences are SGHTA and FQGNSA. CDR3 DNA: TGTGCCAGCAGCTTCGACAGGGGCACAGATACGCAGTATTTT. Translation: CASSFDRGTDTQYF.

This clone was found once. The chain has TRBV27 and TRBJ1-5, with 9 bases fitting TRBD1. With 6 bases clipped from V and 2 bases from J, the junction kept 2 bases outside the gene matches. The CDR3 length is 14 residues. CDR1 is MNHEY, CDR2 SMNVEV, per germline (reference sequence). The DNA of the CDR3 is TGTGCCAGCAGAGGACAGGGGCGCAATCAGCCCCAGCATTTT. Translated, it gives CASRGQGRNQPQHF.

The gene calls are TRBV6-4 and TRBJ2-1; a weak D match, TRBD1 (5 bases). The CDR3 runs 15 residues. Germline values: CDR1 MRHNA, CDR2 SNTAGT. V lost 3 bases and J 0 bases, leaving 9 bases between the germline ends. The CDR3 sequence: CASSEGPLSYNEQFF. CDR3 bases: TGTGCCAGCAGTGAGGGGCCCCTCTCCTACAATGAGCAGTTCTTC.

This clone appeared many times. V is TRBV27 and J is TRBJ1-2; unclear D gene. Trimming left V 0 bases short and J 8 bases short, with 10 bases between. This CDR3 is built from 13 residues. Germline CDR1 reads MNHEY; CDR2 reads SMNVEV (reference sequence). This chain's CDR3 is CASSLSGVWGYTF. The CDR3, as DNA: TGTGCCAGCAGTTTATCCGGAGTTTGGGGCTACACCTTC.

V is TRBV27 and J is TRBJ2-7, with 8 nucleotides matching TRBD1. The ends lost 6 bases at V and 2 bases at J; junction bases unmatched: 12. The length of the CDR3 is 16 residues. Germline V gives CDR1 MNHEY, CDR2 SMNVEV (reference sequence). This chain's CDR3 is CASSLARGTGPYEQYF. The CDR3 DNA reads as TGTGCCAGCAGCCTCGCGAGGGGGACAGGCCCCTACGAGCAGTACTTC.

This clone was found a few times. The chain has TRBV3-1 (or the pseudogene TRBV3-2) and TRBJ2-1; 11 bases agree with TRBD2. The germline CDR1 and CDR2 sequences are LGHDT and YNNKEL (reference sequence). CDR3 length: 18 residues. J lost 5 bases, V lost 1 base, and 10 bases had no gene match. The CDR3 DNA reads TGTGCCAGCAGCCAAGTTCCTAGCGGGGGGCCATTAGACAATGAGCAGTTCTTC. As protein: CASSQVPSGGPLDNEQFF.

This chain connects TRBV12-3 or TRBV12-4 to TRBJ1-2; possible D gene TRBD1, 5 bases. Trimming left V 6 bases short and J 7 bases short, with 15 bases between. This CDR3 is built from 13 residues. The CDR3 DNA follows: TGTGCCAGCAGCCCTGGGGGGGTTGGTGGCTACACCTTC. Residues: CASSPGGVGGYTF.

In DNA, the CDR3 is TGTGCTAGTGGTTGGGGACTAGACTCCTACGAGCAGTACTTC. Encoded protein: CASGWGLDSYEQYF. The chain recombines TRBV12-5 with TRBJ2-7; TRBD2 matches at 8 bases. The CDR3 has 14 residues. V lost 4 bases and J lost 0; bases outside the gene matches: 2. Germline V gives CDR1 LGHNT, CDR2 FRNRAP.

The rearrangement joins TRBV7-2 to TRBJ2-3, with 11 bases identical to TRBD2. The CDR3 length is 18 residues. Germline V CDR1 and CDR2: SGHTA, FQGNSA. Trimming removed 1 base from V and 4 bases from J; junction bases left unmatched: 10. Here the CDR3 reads CASSLVGLAGGGADTQYF. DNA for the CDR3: TGTGCCAGCAGCTTAGTAGGTCTAGCGGGGGGTGGTGCAGATACGCAGTATTTT.

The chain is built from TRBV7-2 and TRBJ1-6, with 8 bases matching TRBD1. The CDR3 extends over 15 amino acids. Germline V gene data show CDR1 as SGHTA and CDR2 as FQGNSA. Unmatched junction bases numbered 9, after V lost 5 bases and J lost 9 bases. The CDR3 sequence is CASSPGAGGSSPLHF. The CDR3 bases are TGTGCCAGCAGCCCTGGGGCAGGGGGCTCTTCACCCCTCCACTTT.

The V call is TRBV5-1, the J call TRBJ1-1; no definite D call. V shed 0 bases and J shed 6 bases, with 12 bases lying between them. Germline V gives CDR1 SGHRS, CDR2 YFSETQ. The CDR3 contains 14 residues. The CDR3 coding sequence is TGCGCCAGCAGCTTGGCCAGGACTTCTCCTGAAGCTTTCTTT. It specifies CASSLARTSPEAFF.

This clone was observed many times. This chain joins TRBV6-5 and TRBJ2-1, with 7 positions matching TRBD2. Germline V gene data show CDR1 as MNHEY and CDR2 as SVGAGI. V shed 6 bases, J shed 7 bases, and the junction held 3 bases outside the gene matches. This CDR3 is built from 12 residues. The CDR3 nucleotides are TGTGCCAGCAGGCAGGGAGGGAATGAGCAGTTCTTC. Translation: CASRQGGNEQFF.

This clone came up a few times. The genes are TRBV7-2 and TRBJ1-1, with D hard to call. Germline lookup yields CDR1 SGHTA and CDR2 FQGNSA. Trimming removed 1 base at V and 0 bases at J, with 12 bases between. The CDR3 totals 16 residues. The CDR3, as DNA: TGTGCCAGCAGCTTAGGCCCAGGCATAATGAACACTGAAGCTTTCTTT. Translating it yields CASSLGPGIMNTEAFF.

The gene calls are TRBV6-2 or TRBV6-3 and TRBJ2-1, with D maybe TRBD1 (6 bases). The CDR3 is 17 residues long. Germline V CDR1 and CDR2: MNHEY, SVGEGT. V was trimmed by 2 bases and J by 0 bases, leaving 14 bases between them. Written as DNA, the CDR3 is TGTGCCAGCAGTTACCCCACACGAGGGGGCTCCTACAATGAGCAGTTCTTC. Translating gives CASSYPTRGGSYNEQFF.